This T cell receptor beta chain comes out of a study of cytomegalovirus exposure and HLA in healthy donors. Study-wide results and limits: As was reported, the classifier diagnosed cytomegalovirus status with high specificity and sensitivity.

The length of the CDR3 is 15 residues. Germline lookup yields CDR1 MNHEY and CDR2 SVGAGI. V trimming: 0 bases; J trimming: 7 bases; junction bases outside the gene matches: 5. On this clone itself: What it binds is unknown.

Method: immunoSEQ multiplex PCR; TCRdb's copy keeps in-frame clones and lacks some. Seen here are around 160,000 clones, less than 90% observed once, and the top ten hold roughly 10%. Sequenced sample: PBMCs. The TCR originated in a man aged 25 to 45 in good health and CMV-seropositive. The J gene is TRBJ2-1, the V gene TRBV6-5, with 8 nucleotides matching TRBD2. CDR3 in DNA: TGTGCCAGCAGTTACTCGGGACTAGTTCGAAATGAGCAGTTCTTC. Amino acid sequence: CASSYSGLVRNEQFF.